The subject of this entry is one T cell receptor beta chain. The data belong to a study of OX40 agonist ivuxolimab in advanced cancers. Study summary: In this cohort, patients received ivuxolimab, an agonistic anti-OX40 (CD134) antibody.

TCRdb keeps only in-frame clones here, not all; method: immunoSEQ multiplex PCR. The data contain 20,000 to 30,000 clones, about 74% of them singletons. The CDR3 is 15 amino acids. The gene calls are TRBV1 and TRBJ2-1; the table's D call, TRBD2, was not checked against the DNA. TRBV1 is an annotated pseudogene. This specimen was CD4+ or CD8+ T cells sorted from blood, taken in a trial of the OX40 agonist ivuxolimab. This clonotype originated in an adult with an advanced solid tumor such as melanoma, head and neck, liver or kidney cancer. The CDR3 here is CTSSSLAGGQHEQFF. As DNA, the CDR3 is TGCACCAGCAGCTCACTAGCGGGGGGCCAACATGAGCAGTTCTTC.